This T cell receptor (beta chain) was captured in a study of OX40 agonist ivuxolimab in advanced cancers. At the level of the study: Patients were dosed with the agonistic anti-OX40 (CD134) antibody ivuxolimab. Study-wide results and limits: Normalized expansion of T-cell clones was also low for some nonresponders.

The table came from immunoSEQ multiplex PCR; TCRdb's copy has only in-frame clones and leaves some out. The sample contains around 83,000 clones, about 91% of which appear only once. About this clone: Its antigen is as yet unknown.

The CDR3 is 14 amino acids. V dropped 7 bases and J dropped 5 bases, with 15 bases sitting between them. In germline, CDR1 is SNHLY, CDR2 FYNNEI. This chain joins TRBV2 and TRBJ1-5; D call uncertain. This TCR came from an adult with an advanced solid tumor such as melanoma, head and neck, liver or kidney cancer. This specimen was CD4+ or CD8+ T cells sorted from blood, taken in a trial of the OX40 agonist ivuxolimab. The CDR3 loop is CASTPRVWDQPQHF. CDR3 sequence (DNA): TGTGCCAGCACTCCCCGAGTGTGGGATCAGCCCCAGCATTTT.